The sequence of this T cell receptor (beta chain) was determined in a study of blood T cell repertoires in COVID-19. On the study more broadly: The samples span acute and convalescent COVID-19 from the United States, Italy and Spain. The cDNA or gDNA used as material had been derived from T cells, B-cell-depleted T cells, or PBMCs.

In the authors' methods: Reference gene primer amplification in the assay estimated nucleated cell counts. The repertoire was sequenced with immunoSEQ multiplex PCR; TCRdb's copy has only in-frame clones and lacks some. V and J calls plus clone size are reproduced from that table; the DNA served to infer D and trimming. The data contain 200,000 to 300,000 clones, about 90% of them seen just once; the ten biggest clones take up about 4%. The source of this sequence is a middle-aged woman with acute or convalescent COVID-19. Sequenced: peripheral blood.

Here the CDR3 DNA reads TGTGCCAGCAGCTTAGCCACCGGGACAGGGTCACCCTACGAGCAGTACGTC. It codes for CASSLATGTGSPYEQYV. The rearrangement uses TRBV7-2 and TRBJ2-7; 9 bases agree with TRBD1. There are 17 residues in the CDR3. After removal of 0 bases from V and 2 bases from J, the junction contained 8 bases not matched to a gene. CDR1 and CDR2 from the germline V gene are SGHTA and FQGNSA.